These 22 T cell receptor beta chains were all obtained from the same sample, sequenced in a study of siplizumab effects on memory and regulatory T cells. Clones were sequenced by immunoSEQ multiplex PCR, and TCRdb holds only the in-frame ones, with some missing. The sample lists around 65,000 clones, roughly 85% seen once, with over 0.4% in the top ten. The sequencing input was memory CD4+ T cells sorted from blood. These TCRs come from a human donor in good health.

CDR3 nucleotide sequence: TGTGCCAGCCGTATGGTGGGGCGTACAGATACGCAGTATTTT. It translates to CASRMVGRTDTQYF. The rearrangement joins TRBV19 to TRBJ2-3, with D possibly being TRBD1 (5 bases). The V end was cut by 9 bases, the J end by 3 bases, with 16 bases between. CDR1 and CDR2 from the germline V gene are LNHDA and SQIVND (reference sequence). The CDR3 runs to 14 residues.

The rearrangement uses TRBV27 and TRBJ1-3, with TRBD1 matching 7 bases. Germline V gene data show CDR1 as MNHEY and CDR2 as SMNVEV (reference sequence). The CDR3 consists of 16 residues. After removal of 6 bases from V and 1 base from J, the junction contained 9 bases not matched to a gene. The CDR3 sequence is CASRLTGAVSGNTIYF. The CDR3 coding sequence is TGTGCCAGCAGACTTACAGGGGCGGTATCTGGAAACACCATATATTTT.

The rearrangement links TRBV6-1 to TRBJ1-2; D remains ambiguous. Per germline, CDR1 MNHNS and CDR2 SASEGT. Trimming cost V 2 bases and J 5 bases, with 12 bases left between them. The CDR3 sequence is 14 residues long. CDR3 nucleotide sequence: TGTGCCAGCAGTGAAAGGGTGCGGGAGTATGGCTACACCTTC. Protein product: CASSERVREYGYTF.

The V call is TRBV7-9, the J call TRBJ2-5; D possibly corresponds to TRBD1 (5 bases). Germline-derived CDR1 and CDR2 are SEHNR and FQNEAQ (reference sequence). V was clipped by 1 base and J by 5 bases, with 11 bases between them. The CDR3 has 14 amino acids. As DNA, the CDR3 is TGTGCCAGCAGCTTAGAACAGGCCAGGGAGACCCAGTACTTC. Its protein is CASSLEQARETQYF.

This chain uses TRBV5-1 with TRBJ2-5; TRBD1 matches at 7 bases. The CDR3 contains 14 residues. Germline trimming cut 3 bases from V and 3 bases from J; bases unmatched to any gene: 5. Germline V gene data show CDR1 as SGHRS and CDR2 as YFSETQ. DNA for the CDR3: TGCGCCAGCAGCTCCACGACAGGGAAAGAGACCCAGTACTTC. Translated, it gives CASSSTTGKETQYF.

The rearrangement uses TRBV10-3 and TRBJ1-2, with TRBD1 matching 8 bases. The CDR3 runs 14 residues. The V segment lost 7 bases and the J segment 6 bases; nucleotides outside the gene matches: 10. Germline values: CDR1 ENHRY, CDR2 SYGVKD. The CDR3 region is CAINQGQGRNGYTF. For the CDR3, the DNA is TGTGCCATCAACCAAGGACAGGGACGGAATGGCTACACCTTC.

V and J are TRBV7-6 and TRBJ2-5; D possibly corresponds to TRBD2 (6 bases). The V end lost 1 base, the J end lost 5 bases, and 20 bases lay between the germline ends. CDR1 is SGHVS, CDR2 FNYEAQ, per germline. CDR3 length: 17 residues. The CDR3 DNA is TGTGCCAGCAGCTTAGAGGGGCGCGGGGCAGGGAGCGAGACCCAGTACTTC. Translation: CASSLEGRGAGSETQYF.

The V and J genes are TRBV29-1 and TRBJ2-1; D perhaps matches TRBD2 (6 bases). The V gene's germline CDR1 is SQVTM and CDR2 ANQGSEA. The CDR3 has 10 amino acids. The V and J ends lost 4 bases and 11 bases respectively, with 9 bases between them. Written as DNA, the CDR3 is TGCAGCGTTGGGGGGGTCAAGCAGTTCTTC. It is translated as CSVGGVKQFF.

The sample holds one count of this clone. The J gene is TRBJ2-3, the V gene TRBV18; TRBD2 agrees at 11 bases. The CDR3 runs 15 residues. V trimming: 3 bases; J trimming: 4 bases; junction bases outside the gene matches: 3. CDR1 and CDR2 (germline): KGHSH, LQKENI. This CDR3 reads CASSPTSGVADTQYF. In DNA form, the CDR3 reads TGTGCCAGCTCACCGACTAGCGGGGTGGCAGATACGCAGTATTTT.

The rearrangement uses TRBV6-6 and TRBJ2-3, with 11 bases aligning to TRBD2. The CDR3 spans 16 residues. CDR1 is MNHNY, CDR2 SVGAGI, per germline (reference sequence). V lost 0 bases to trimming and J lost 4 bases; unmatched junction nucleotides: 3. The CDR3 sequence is CASSYSSSGGPDTQYF. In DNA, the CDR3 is TGTGCCAGCAGTTACTCTTCTAGCGGGGGGCCAGATACGCAGTATTTT.

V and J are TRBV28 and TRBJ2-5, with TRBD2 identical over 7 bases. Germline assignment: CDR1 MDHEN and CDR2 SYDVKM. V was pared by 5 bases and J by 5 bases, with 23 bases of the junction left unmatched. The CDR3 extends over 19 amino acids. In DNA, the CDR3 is TGTGCCAGCAGTACACCCGTGGGGGAGGGCGGGGACCCTCGGGAGACCCAGTACTTC. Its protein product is CASSTPVGEGGDPRETQYF.

The CDR3 nucleotides are TGCGCCAGCAGTGACTCGAACGGCGGGGAGCTGTTTTTT. Residues: CASSDSNGGELFF. The rearrangement uses TRBV10-2 and TRBJ2-2; the D is unclear. Deletions cut 3 bases from V and 7 bases from J, with 9 bases between. CDR1 is WSHSY, CDR2 SAAADI, per germline. This CDR3 is 13 amino acids long.

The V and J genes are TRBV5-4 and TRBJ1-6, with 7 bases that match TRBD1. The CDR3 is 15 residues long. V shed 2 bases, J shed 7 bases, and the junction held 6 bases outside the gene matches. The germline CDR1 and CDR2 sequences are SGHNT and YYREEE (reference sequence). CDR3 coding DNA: TGTGCCAGCAGCTTAGCAGGGACAGAAAATTCACCCCTCCACTTT. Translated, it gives CASSLAGTENSPLHF. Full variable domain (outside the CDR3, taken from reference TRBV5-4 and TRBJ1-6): ETGVTQSPTHLIKTRGQQVTLRCSSQSGHNTVSWYQQALGQGPQFIFQYYREEENGRGNFPPRFSGLQFPNYSSELNVNALELDDSALYLCASSLAGTENSPLHFGNGTRLTVT.

This CDR3 is CASSLLQGESTGELFF. CDR3 DNA: TGTGCCAGCTCACTCTTACAGGGAGAGAGCACCGGGGAGCTGTTTTTT. The chain employs TRBV18 and TRBJ2-2, with D possibly TRBD1 on 6 matching bases. The CDR3 runs to 16 residues. Germline CDR1 KGHSH, CDR2 LQKENI. Trimming took 4 bases from V and 4 from J, leaving 16 bases between them.

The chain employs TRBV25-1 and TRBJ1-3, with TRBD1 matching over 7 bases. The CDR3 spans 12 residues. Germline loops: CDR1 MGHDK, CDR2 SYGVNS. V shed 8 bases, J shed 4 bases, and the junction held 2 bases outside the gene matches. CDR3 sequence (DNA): TGTGCCAGCGGGACAGCCGGAAACACCATATATTTT. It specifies CASGTAGNTIYF.

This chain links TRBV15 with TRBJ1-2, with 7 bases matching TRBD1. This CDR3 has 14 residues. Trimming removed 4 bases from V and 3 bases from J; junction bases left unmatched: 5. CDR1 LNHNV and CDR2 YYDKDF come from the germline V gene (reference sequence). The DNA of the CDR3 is TGTGCCACCAGCACTGGACAGGTGGACTATGGCTACACCTTC. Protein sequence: CATSTGQVDYGYTF.

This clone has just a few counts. The DNA for the CDR3 is TGTGCCAGCAGCCAAGATCGATCGGGGGGTGCGGATACGCAGTATTTT. It codes for CASSQDRSGGADTQYF. The V and J genes are TRBV4-2 and TRBJ2-3; 7 nucleotides agree with TRBD2. This CDR3 is built from 16 residues. Germline CDR1 reads LGHNA; CDR2 reads YNFKEQ. V was pared by 0 bases and J by 6 bases, with 9 bases of the junction left unmatched.

The CDR3, as DNA: TGTGCCAGCAGTTTCCGACATATCGGCTACACCTTC. Protein product: CASSFRHIGYTF. The genes are TRBV28 and TRBJ1-2; no firm D call. CDR3 size: 12 residues. The V gene lost 3 bases and the J gene lost 8 bases, with 10 bases spanning the gap. The germline V gene has CDR1 MDHEN and CDR2 SYDVKM.

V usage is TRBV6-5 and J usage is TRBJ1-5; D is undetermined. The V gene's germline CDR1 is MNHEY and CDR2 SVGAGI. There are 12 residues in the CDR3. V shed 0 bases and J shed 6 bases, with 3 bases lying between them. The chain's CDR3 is CASSYSLQPQHF. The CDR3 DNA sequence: TGTGCCAGCAGTTACTCGCTTCAGCCCCAGCATTTT.

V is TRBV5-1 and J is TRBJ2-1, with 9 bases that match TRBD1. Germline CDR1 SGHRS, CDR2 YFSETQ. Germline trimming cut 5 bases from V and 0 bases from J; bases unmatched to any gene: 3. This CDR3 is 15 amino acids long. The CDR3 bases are TGCGCCAGCAGGGGACAGGGTAGCTCCTACAATGAGCAGTTCTTC. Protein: CASRGQGSSYNEQFF.

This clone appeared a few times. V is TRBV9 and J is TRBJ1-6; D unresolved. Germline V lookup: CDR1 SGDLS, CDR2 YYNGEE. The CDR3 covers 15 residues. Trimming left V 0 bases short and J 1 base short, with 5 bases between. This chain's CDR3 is CASSVAESYNSPLHF. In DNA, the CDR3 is TGTGCCAGCAGCGTAGCTGAATCCTATAATTCACCCCTCCACTTT.

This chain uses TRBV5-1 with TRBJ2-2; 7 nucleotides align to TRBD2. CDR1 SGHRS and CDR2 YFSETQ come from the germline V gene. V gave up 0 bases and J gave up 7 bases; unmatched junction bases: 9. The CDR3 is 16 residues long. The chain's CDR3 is CASSLDAGGYGGELFF. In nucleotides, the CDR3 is TGCGCCAGCAGCTTGGATGCCGGGGGGTACGGCGGGGAGCTGTTTTTT.